This entry is about one T cell receptor (beta chain). The source of the sample is a study of blood T cell repertoires in COVID-19. On the study more broadly: COVID-19 samples, acute and convalescent, were from the United States, Italy and Spain.

Measured with immunoSEQ multiplex PCR; TCRdb has only the in-frame clones, and not every one. The sample holds roughly 230,000 clones, roughly 80% seen once. The length of the CDR3 is 14 residues. V lost 7 bases, J lost 9 bases, and 19 bases lay in between. The germline V gene has CDR1 LNHDA and CDR2 SQIVND (reference sequence). The origin of this receptor is a woman aged 45 to 65 with acute or convalescent COVID-19. V and J are TRBV19 and TRBJ2-1; no reliable D call. The sequenced material came from peripheral blood. The CDR3 region has the DNA TGTGCCAGTACCTCATTAGTCCCCTCCGGTGAGCAGTTCTTC. Translating it yields CASTSLVPSGEQFF.